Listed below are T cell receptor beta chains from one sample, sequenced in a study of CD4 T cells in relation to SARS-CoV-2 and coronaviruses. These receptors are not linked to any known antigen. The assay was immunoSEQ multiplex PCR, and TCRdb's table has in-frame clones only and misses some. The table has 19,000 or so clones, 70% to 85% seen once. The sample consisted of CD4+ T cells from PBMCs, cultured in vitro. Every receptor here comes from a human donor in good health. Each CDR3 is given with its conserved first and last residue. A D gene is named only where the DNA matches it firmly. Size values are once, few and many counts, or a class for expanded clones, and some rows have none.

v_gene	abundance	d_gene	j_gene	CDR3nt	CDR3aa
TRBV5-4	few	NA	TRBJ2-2	TGTGCCAGCAGCCCCAGGGGTAGCATGAACACCGGGGAGCTGTTTTTT	CASSPRGSMNTGELFF
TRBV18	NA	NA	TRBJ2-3	TGTGCCAGCTCACCAGTAGCCTCGGCTAGCACAGATACGCAGTATTTT	CASSPVASASTDTQYF
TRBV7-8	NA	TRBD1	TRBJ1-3	TGTGCCAGCAGCCCCGGACAGGTCTCTGGAAACACCATATATTTT	CASSPGQVSGNTIYF
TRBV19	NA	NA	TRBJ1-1	TGTGCCAGTAGTATCGGGGGCGTTGGCACTGAAGCTTTCTTT	CASSIGGVGTEAFF
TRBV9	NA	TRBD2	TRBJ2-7	TGTGCCAGCAGCGTAGATACTAGCGGCTACGAGCAGTACTTC	CASSVDTSGYEQYF
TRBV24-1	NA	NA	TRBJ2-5	TGTGCCACCAGTGAGTCGGGGCAGATGACCCAGTACTTC	CATSESGQMTQYF
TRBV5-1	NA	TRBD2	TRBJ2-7	TGCGCCAGCAGCTTCCACGAGCCGGGAGGACGTAGCGAGCAGTACTTC	CASSFHEPGGRSEQYF
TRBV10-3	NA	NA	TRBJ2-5	TGTGCCATCACGGCAGGTCGCGGAGAGACCCAGTACTTC	CAITAGRGETQYF
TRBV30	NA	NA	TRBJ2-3	TGTGCCTGGGGTATTAGCGGTAGCACAGATACGCAGTATTTT	CAWGISGSTDTQYF
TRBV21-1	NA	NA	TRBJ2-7	TGTGCCAGCAGCACCCATCCTGTGGGGGCGCATCCCTACGAGCAGTACTTC	CASSTHPVGAHPYEQYF
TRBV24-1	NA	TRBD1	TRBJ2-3	TGTGCCACCAGTGATTGGGGGACAGGGGCTAGCACAGATACGCAGTATTTT	CATSDWGTGASTDTQYF
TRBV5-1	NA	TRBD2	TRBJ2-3	TGCGCCAGCAGCCCTTTAGCGGGAGGTACAGATACGCAGTATTTT	CASSPLAGGTDTQYF
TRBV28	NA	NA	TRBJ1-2	TGTGCCAGCAGCCGAATTTTTGGGGATGGCTACACCTTC	CASSRIFGDGYTF
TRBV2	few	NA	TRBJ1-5	TGTGCCAGCAGTGGGGGGGTTTGGAATCAGCCCCAGCATTTT	CASSGGVWNQPQHF
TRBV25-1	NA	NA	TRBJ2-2	TGTGCCAGCCAGCTCGGGGGCACCGGGGAGCTGTTTTTT	CASQLGGTGELFF
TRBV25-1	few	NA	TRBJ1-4	TGTGCCAGCATTGGTGGGCAGACCCCAGAAAAACTGTTTTTT	CASIGGQTPEKLFF
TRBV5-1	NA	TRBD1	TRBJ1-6	TGCGCCAGCAGCCAATCCCGGGACAGGGTGGGTTCACCCCTCCACTTT	CASSQSRDRVGSPLHF
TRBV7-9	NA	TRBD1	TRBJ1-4	TGTGCCAGCAGCCGGACAGGGGGGAATGAAAAACTGTTTTTT	CASSRTGGNEKLFF
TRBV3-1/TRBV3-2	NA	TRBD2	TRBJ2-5	TGTGCCAGCAGCCAAGTTCGACTAGCGGGAGGGATGGAGACCCAGTACTTC	CASSQVRLAGGMETQYF
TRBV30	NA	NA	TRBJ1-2	TGTGCCTGGAGTAGAGGGAATGAATATGGCTACACCTTC	CAWSRGNEYGYTF
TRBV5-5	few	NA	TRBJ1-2	TGTGCCAGCAGCCCCCTCGGGACACAGTATGGCTACACCTTC	CASSPLGTQYGYTF
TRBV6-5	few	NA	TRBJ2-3	TGTGCCAGCAGTAAGAAGAATACGCAGTATTTT	CASSKKNTQYF
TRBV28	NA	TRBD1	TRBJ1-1	TGTGCCAGCAGTGGGACAGGGCGGAACACTGAAGCTTTCTTT	CASSGTGRNTEAFF
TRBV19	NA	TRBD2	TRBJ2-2	TGTGCCAGTAGTCCCGGGACTAGCGGGATTACCACCGGGGAGCTGTTTTTT	CASSPGTSGITTGELFF
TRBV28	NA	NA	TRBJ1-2	TGTGCCAGCAGACCCGGACATACCGCTAACTATGGCTACACCTTC	CASRPGHTANYGYTF
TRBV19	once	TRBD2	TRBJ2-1	TGTGCCAGTAGCAAACTAGCGGGAGGGCCGGGTGATGAGCAGTTCTTC	CASSKLAGGPGDEQFF
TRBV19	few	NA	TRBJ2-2	TGTGCCAGTAGCCCTACCGGGAACACCGGGGAGCTGTTTTTT	CASSPTGNTGELFF
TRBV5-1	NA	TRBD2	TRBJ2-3	TGCGCCAGCAGCTTGAGGGGACTAGCGGGAGATACGCAGTATTTT	CASSLRGLAGDTQYF
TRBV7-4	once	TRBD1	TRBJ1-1	TGTGCCAGCAGCTACCCAGGGGGGATGAACACTGAAGCTTTCTTT	CASSYPGGMNTEAFF
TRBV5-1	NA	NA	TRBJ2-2	TGCGCCAGCAGCGTCAACACCGGGGAGCTGTTTTTT	CASSVNTGELFF
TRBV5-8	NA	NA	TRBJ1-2	TGTGCCAGCAGCTTGATCTTAAGGACGGGCTACACCTTC	CASSLILRTGYTF
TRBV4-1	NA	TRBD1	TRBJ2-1	TGCGCCAGCAGCCAAGAATGGGACAGGGAGCAGTTCTTC	CASSQEWDREQFF
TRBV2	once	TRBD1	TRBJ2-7	TGTGCCAGCAGCCGTGGACAGGCGTGGGGCGAGCAGTACTTC	CASSRGQAWGEQYF
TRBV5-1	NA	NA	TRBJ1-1	TGCGCCAGCAGCTTGGCCGAGGGGGGGGAAGCTTTCTTT	CASSLAEGGEAFF
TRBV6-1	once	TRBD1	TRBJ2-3	TGTGCCAGCAGTGAACCTCCGGGACAGGGAGCAGATACGCAGTATTTT	CASSEPPGQGADTQYF
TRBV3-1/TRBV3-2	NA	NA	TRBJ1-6	TGTGCCAGCAGCCAAGATGGTCCGTGGGATAATTCACCCCTCCACTTT	CASSQDGPWDNSPLHF
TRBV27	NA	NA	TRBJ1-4	TGTGCCAGCCACCTAAACCGCGGGCCGAATGAAAAACTGTTTTTT	CASHLNRGPNEKLFF
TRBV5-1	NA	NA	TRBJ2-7	TGCGCCAGCAGGTCTCTGAATGACTACGAGCAGTACTTC	CASRSLNDYEQYF
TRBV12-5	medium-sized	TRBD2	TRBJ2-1	TGTGCTAGTGGTTTACTAGCGGCCTACAATGAGCAGTTCTTC	CASGLLAAYNEQFF
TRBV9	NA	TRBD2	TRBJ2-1	TGTGCCAGCACGCGTAGCGGGAGTCACAATGAGCAGTTCTTC	CASTRSGSHNEQFF
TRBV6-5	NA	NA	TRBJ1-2	TGTGCCAGCATCCTCAACCGGGAGGAAGGCTACACCTTC	CASILNREEGYTF
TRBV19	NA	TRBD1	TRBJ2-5	TGTGCCAGTCGCCGAGAGACAGGGGACGTAGGGACCCAGTACTTC	CASRRETGDVGTQYF
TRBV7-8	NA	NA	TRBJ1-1	TGTGCCAGCAGCTTAGCAATACAGAACACTGAAGCTTTCTTT	CASSLAIQNTEAFF
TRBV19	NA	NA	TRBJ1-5	TGTGCCAGTAGTATACTGTACCAGCCCCAGCATTTT	CASSILYQPQHF
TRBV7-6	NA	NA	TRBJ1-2	TGTGCCAGCACCCCAGTGGGTGGTGGCTACACCTTC	CASTPVGGGYTF
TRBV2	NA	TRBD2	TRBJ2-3	TGTGCCAGCAGTGCTACTAGCGGGAGGGTCCCAGATACGCAGTATTTT	CASSATSGRVPDTQYF
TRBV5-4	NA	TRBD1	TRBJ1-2	TGTGCCAGCAGCTCTTCCGGGACAGTCTATGGCTACACCTTC	CASSSSGTVYGYTF
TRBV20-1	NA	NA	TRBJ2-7	TGCAGTGCTAGAGAGGCGGACGAGCAGTACTTC	CSAREADEQYF
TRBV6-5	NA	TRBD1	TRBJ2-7	TGTGCCAGCAGTTATTTAACAGGGGATTCCTACGAGCAGTACTTC	CASSYLTGDSYEQYF
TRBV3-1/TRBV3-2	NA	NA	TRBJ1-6	TGTGCCAGCAGCCAAGACCCGATGGGGAATTCACCCCTCCACTTT	CASSQDPMGNSPLHF
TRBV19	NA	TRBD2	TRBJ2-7	TGTGCCAGTGCCCAGCAAGCGGGAGCCTACGAGCAGTACTTC	CASAQQAGAYEQYF
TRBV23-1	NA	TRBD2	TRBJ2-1	TGCGCCAGCAGTCAATCTTCCTCGACTAGCGGGTCCTACAATGAGCAGTTCTTC	CASSQSSSTSGSYNEQFF
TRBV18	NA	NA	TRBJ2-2	TGTGCCAGCTCACCACAGGGGGCCGGGGAGCTGTTTTTT	CASSPQGAGELFF
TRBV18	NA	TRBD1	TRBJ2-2	TGTGCCAGCTCCCCCGGGACAGGGGGCACCGGGGAGCTGTTTTTT	CASSPGTGGTGELFF
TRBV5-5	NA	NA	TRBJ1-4	TGTGCCAGCAGCCACGGTACGGATGAAAAACTGTTTTTT	CASSHGTDEKLFF